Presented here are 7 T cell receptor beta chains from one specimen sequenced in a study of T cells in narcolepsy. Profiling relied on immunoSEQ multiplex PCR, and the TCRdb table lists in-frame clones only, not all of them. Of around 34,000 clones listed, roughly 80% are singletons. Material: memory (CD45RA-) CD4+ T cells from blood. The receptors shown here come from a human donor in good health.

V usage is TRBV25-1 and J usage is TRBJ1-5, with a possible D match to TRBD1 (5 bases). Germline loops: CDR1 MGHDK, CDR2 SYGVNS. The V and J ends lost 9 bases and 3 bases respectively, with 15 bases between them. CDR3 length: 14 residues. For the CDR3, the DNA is TGTGCCAGTAGAGGTCAAGGGGCCAATCAGCCCCAGCATTTT. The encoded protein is CASRGQGANQPQHF.

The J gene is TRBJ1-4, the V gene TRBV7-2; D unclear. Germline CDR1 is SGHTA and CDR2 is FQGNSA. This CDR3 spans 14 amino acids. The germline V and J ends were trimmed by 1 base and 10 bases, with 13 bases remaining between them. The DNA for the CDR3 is TGTGCCAGCAGCTTAGGAGGAACAGTCGCAAAACTGTTTTTT. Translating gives CASSLGGTVAKLFF.

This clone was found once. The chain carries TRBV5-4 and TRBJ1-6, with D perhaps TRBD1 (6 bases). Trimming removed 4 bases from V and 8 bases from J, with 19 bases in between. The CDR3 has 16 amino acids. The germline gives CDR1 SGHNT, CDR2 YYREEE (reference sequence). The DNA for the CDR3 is TGTGCCAGCAGCGCGGGGACAAGAGCTTTGGATTCACCCCTCCACTTT. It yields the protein CASSAGTRALDSPLHF.

The CDR3 region has the DNA TGTGCCAGCAGCGTAGGTGGGAGTTGGGTCCGGGCGGCGGGTTCCTACGAGCAGTACTTC. As protein: CASSVGGSWVRAAGSYEQYF. The chain uses TRBV9 and TRBJ2-7; D may be TRBD2 (5 bases). Germline V gene data show CDR1 as SGDLS and CDR2 as YYNGEE. CDR3 length equals 20 residues. The V gene lost 0 bases and the J gene lost 1 base, with 26 bases spanning the gap.

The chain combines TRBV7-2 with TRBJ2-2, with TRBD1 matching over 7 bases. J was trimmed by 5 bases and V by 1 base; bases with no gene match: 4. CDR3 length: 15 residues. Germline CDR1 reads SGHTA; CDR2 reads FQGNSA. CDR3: CASSLVGQVTGELFF. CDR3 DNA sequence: TGTGCCAGCAGCTTAGTAGGACAGGTGACCGGGGAGCTGTTTTTT.

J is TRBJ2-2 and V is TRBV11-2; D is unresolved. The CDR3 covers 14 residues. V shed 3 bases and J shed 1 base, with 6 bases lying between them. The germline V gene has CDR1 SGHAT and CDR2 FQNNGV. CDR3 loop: CASSLSGNTGELFF. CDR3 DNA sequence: TGTGCCAGCAGCTTGTCAGGGAACACCGGGGAGCTGTTTTTT.

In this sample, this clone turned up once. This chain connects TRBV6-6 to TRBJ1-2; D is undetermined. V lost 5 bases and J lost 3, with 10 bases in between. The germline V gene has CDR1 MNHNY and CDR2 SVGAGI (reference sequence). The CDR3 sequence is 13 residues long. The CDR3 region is CASSQVGDYGYTF. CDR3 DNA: TGTGCCAGCAGTCAGGTCGGAGACTATGGCTACACCTTC.